The 20 T cell receptor beta chains below were found in one sample sequenced in a study of T cells in Graves' hyperthyroidism and ophthalmopathy. Amplification of TCR beta CDR3 regions was performed using RNA transcripts as template. An initial round of RT-PCR targeting the TCR CDR3 relied on the HTBI primer set. One entry per CDR3 protein, called by TCRdb with MiXCR from the multiplex PCR reads. The sample includes about 520,000 distinct CDR3 sequences, less than 25% of them seen just once. The source material was blood. The receptors shown here come from a woman aged 25-40 years with Graves' ophthalmopathy.

V and J are TRBV11-2 and TRBJ2-5, with 8 positions matching TRBD1. Germline CDR1 SGHAT, CDR2 FQNNGV. The CDR3 has 15 residues. The ends lost 4 bases at V and 5 bases at J; junction bases unmatched: 9. The CDR3 sequence: CASSSRGRTVETQYF. In DNA form, the CDR3 reads TGTGCCAGCAGCTCCAGGGGGCGCACGGTGGAGACCCAGTACTTC. The full variable domain, with the rest looked up from reference TRBV11-2 and TRBJ2-5, is EAGVAQSPRYKIIEKRQSVAFWCNPISGHATLYWYQQILGQGPKLLIQFQNNGVVDDSQLPKDRFSAERLKGVDSTLKIQPAKLEDSAVYLCASSSRGRTVETQYFGPGTRLLVL.

This sequence joins TRBV19 and TRBJ1-3; D call uncertain. The CDR3 is made up of 16 amino acids. V was shortened by 9 bases and J by 2 bases, with 20 bases between the two germline ends. The germline gives CDR1 LNHDA, CDR2 SQIVND (reference sequence). The CDR3 region is CASHLWRGSTGNTIYF. The DNA of the CDR3 is TGTGCCAGCCACCTCTGGCGAGGGTCCACTGGAAACACCATATATTTT.

The sample holds a few counts of this clonotype. This chain joins TRBV29-1 and TRBJ1-1; D call uncertain. The CDR3 is made up of 13 amino acids. The germline gives CDR1 SQVTM, CDR2 ANQGSEA. The ends were cut back, 6 bases at V and 4 bases at J, with 15 bases in the middle. This CDR3 reads CSVAGRVLTEAFF. Here the CDR3 DNA reads TGCAGCGTCGCCGGGAGAGTACTCACTGAAGCTTTCTTT.

The chain has TRBV12-3 or TRBV12-4 and TRBJ1-3; possibly TRBD1 for D (6 bases). Trimming shortened V by 11 bases and J by 0 bases, and 14 bases separated the two germline ends. The CDR3 runs 14 residues. In DNA form, the CDR3 reads TGTGCCGGAAAAAGGGGGATCTCTGGAAACACCATATATTTT. This gives the protein CAGKRGISGNTIYF.

This clonotype was seen a handful of times. A much larger clone differs by one base, so this may be a read error. The J gene is TRBJ2-2, the V gene TRBV12-3 or TRBV12-4; 9 bases align to TRBD2. With V trimmed by 7 bases and J by 1 base, 4 bases remained unmatched. The CDR3 runs 15 residues. The chain's CDR3 is CASIDSGGNTGELFF. CDR3 coding DNA: TGTGCCAGCATCGATAGCGGGGGGAACACCGGGGAGCTGTTTTTT.

This clonotype was found a few times. The chain uses TRBV5-6 and TRBJ1-2; 8 nucleotides agree with TRBD1. Germline V gene data show CDR1 as SGHDT and CDR2 as YYEEEE. V lost 4 bases and J lost 7; bases outside the gene matches: 9. The CDR3 consists of 14 residues. DNA for the CDR3: TGTGCCAGCAGCCGAGTACAGGGGGGTGGTGGCTACACCTTC. Encoded protein: CASSRVQGGGGYTF.

This clonotype was recorded many times. The rearrangement links TRBV7-3 to TRBJ1-1; D unclear. Trimming took 1 base from V and 1 from J, leaving 4 bases between them. Per the germline V gene, CDR1 is SGHTA and CDR2 is FQGTGA. The CDR3 loop spans 13 amino acids. DNA for the CDR3: TGTGCCAGCAGCTTAAATCGGAACACTGAAGCTTTCTTT. Protein sequence: CASSLNRNTEAFF.

This clonotype was detected many times. The chain is built from TRBV12-3 or TRBV12-4 and TRBJ2-7, with D perhaps being TRBD1 or TRBD2 (5 bases each). V lost 6 bases and J 2 bases, leaving 20 bases between the germline ends. This CDR3 is 16 amino acids long. The CDR3 region has the DNA TGTGCCAGCAGCCAGTCGGGACGCTCCCTAACCTACGAGCAGTACTTC. It yields the protein CASSQSGRSLTYEQYF.

As regards this clonotype: One base away lies a much larger clone, so this may be a sequencing read error. This chain joins TRBV11-1 and TRBJ2-5; D call uncertain. This CDR3 comprises 14 residues. Germline-derived CDR1 and CDR2 are SGHAT and FQDESV (reference sequence). CDR3 residues: CASSLGGIQGTQYF. The CDR3 DNA reads TGTGCCAGCAGCTTAGGCGGAATTCAAGGGACCCAGTACTTC.

This clonotype was seen ten or more times. The gene calls are TRBV11-2 and TRBJ1-2, with D maybe TRBD1 (6 bases). Per germline, CDR1 SGHAT and CDR2 FQNNGV. The CDR3 sequence is 16 residues long. Trimming took 4 bases from V and 1 from J, leaving 16 bases between them. The CDR3 sequence: CASSSLGAADNYGYTF. The CDR3 nucleotides read TGTGCCAGCAGCTCCTTGGGGGCAGCTGATAACTATGGCTACACCTTC.

This clonotype came up many times. V is TRBV7-8 and J is TRBJ1-2; D may be TRBD1 (5 bases). Germline-derived CDR1 and CDR2 are SGHVS and FQNEAQ. CDR3 length equals 13 residues. V was cut by 5 bases and J by 3 bases, with 10 bases left in between. CDR3 sequence (DNA): TGTGCCAGCAGCCCGAGGGGTTACTATGGCTACACCTTC. Its translation: CASSPRGYYGYTF.

The rearrangement uses TRBV19 and TRBJ1-5, with a possible D match to TRBD1 (5 bases). Trimming took off 11 bases at V and 4 bases at J, with 18 bases between the two ends. This CDR3 region has 14 residues. CDR1 is LNHDA and CDR2 is SQIVND in the germline V gene (reference sequence). DNA of the CDR3: TGTGCCGTCAAAAGCGGGGGAGGGAATCAGCCCCAGCATTTT. It encodes CAVKSGGGNQPQHF. Combining the CDR3 with reference TRBV19 and TRBJ1-5 gives the whole variable domain DGGITQSPKYLFRKEGQNVTLSCEQNLNHDAMYWYRQDPGQGLRLIYYSQIVNDFQKGDIAEGYSVSREKKESFPLTVTSAQKNPTAFYLCAVKSGGGNQPQHFGDGTRLSIL.

This clonotype has a count of ten or more. The rearrangement links TRBV30 to TRBJ1-5, with TRBD1 as a possible D gene (5 bases). Germline V lookup: CDR1 GTSNPN, CDR2 SVGIG (reference sequence). The CDR3 has 12 amino acids. Trimming removed 7 bases at V and 7 bases at J, with 14 bases between. Here the CDR3 DNA reads TGTGCCTTCTCAGGGCCGGAACAGCCCCAGCATTTT. Amino acids: CAFSGPEQPQHF.

The chain joins TRBV20-1 to TRBJ2-5; the match to TRBD1 covers 8 bases. Trimming took 4 bases from V and 4 from J; bases not matched to a gene: 8. The germline V gene encodes CDR1 DFQATT and CDR2 SNEGSKA (reference sequence). This CDR3 has 14 residues. The CDR3 region has the DNA TGCAGTGCTACCGACCCAGACAGGGGAGAGACCCAGTACTTC. Its translation: CSATDPDRGETQYF.

This clonotype was counted a few times. This rearrangement joins TRBV27 to TRBJ1-1; D is undetermined. The germline CDR1 and CDR2 sequences are MNHEY and SMNVEV (reference sequence). This CDR3 region has 17 residues. Trimming took 2 bases from V and 1 from J, leaving 17 bases between them. The CDR3 DNA is TGTGCCAGCAGTTTAATCGGGGAGGGCACGGGGAACACTGAAGCTTTCTTT. Translating gives CASSLIGEGTGNTEAFF.

The sample holds a few counts of this clonotype. V and J are TRBV6-1 and TRBJ1-2; TRBD1 aligns across 7 bases. Germline CDR1 reads MNHNS; CDR2 reads SASEGT. V shed 5 bases, J shed 5 bases, and the junction held 11 bases outside the gene matches. The CDR3 is 15 amino acids. CDR3 nucleotide sequence: TGTGCCAGCAGTAAATGGACAGGTCAAGAGTATGGCTACACCTTC. Residues: CASSKWTGQEYGYTF.

In regard to this clonotype: A much bigger clone sits one base away, suggesting this may be a read error. The genes are TRBV5-1 and TRBJ2-2; the D gene is possibly TRBD2 (5 bases). Germline loops: CDR1 SGHRS, CDR2 YFSETQ. This CDR3 comprises 13 residues. The CDR3 reads CASAVGNTGELCF. DNA of the CDR3: TGCGCCAGCGCCGTGGGGAACACCGGGGAGCTGTGTTTT.

To note about this clonotype: Mismatch with germline at one junction end may stem from a read error. The gene calls are TRBV7-3 and TRBJ2-2; 7 bases align to TRBD2. This CDR3 has 18 amino acids. From germline, CDR1 is SGHTA and CDR2 FQGTGA. CDR3 coding DNA: TGTGCCAGCAGCTCAAACCCCCCAGCGGGGAAGAACACCGGGGAGCTGTGGTTT. Translation: CASSSNPPAGKNTGELWF.

This clonotype was detected many times. V usage is TRBV9 and J usage is TRBJ1-1, with D maybe TRBD1 (5 bases). Germline-derived CDR1 and CDR2 are SGDLS and YYNGEE. This CDR3 has 15 amino acids. Trimming shortened V by 0 bases and J by 1 base, and 10 bases separated the two germline ends. Here the CDR3 DNA reads TGTGCCAGCAGCGTAGATTGGGGGACGAACACTGAAGCTTTCTTT. Protein product: CASSVDWGTNTEAFF.

This chain uses TRBV10-2 with TRBJ2-2; TRBD1 aligns across 10 bases. After removal of 6 bases from V and 4 bases from J, the junction contained 8 bases not matched to a gene. Germline V gene data show CDR1 as WSHSY and CDR2 as SAAADI. There are 16 residues in the CDR3. In nucleotides, the CDR3 is TGCGCCAGCAGCCCTGACAGGGGGCCTGTCACCGGGGAGCTGTTTTTT. Its translation is CASSPDRGPVTGELFF.